The 20 T cell receptor beta chains listed next were all sequenced from one sample in a study of PD-1 blockade in classical Hodgkin lymphoma. Profiled with immunoSEQ multiplex PCR; TCRdb holds only in-frame clones, not every one. This repertoire shows roughly 61,000 clones, approximately 92% found once; its top ten account for over 12%. Exposure to brentuximab vedotin varied, and each patient had relapsed following autologous stem cell transplantation. The source was peripheral blood mononuclear cells (PBMCs), collected at baseline. Receptors originate from a human donor with classical Hodgkin lymphoma.

This clone was observed a few times. The J gene is TRBJ1-2, the V gene TRBV9; D is ambiguous. The CDR3 length is 13 residues. The germline V gene encodes CDR1 SGDLS and CDR2 YYNGEE. Deletions cut 4 bases from V and 7 bases from J, with 14 bases between. CDR3 sequence reads: CASSRRNSGGYTF. The CDR3, as DNA: TGTGCCAGCAGCCGTCGAAACTCGGGTGGCTACACCTTC. The whole variable domain, remainder taken from reference TRBV9 and TRBJ1-2, is DSGVTQTPKHLITATGQRVTLRCSPRSGDLSVYWYQQSLDQGLQFLIQYYNGEERAKGNILERFSAQQFPDLHSELNLSSLELGDSALYFCASSRRNSGGYTFGSGTRLTVV.

The J gene is TRBJ1-2, the V gene TRBV7-9; no firm D call. The CDR3 runs 13 residues. V lost 6 bases and J 4 bases, leaving 12 bases between the germline ends. From germline, CDR1 is SEHNR and CDR2 FQNEAQ (reference sequence). The CDR3 nucleotides are TGTGCCAGCAGTCATCCAGGAGCCTATGGCTACACCTTC. As protein: CASSHPGAYGYTF.

CDR3 bases: TGTGCCAGTTCTAAGATGAATTCACCCCTCCACTTT. Translated: CASSKMNSPLHF. The V gene is TRBV25-1, the J gene TRBJ1-6; D not certain. The V gene's germline CDR1 is MGHDK and CDR2 SYGVNS. The length of the CDR3 is 12 residues. With 9 bases removed from V and 7 bases from J, the gap between germline ends came to 10 bases.

The rearrangement joins TRBV10-1 to TRBJ2-4; D perhaps matches TRBD2 (6 bases). The CDR3 is 15 residues long. Looked up from germline, CDR1 is WNHNN and CDR2 is SYGVQD (reference sequence). V was cut by 8 bases and J by 2 bases, with 16 bases left in between. The CDR3 sequence is CASHPPGGPKNIQYF. Here the CDR3 DNA reads TGCGCCAGCCACCCCCCCGGGGGACCCAAAAACATTCAGTACTTC.

This clone has only a few counts. This chain joins TRBV7-9 and TRBJ1-4; no clear D gene. Trimming shortened V by 1 base and J by 8 bases, and 5 bases separated the two germline ends. Germline CDR1 SEHNR, CDR2 FQNEAQ (reference sequence). The CDR3 extends over 12 amino acids. The CDR3: CASSLGVEKLFF. The CDR3 coding sequence is TGTGCCAGCAGCTTAGGGGTGGAAAAACTGTTTTTT.

The chain is built from TRBV30 and TRBJ2-7, with 11 bases fitting TRBD2. From germline, CDR1 is GTSNPN and CDR2 SVGIG (reference sequence). The CDR3 has 15 amino acids. J lost 3 bases, V lost 4 bases, and 8 bases had no gene match. CDR3 nucleotide sequence: TGTGCCTGGACAAGATCGCTAGCGGGGGGCTACGAGCAGTACTTC. As protein: CAWTRSLAGGYEQYF.

The chain is built from TRBV11-2 and TRBJ1-2, with D possibly matching TRBD1 (5 bases). The CDR3 spans 14 residues. CDR1 is SGHAT, CDR2 FQNNGV, per germline. Trimming removed 5 bases at V and 4 bases at J, with 14 bases between. The DNA for the CDR3 is TGTGCCAGCAGCCACAGACAGATGGGCTATGGCTACACCTTC. Translation gives CASSHRQMGYGYTF.

This clone is a singleton in its sample. This chain joins TRBV7-9 and TRBJ2-7; 9 bases are a match to TRBD2. Germline assignment: CDR1 SEHNR and CDR2 FQNEAQ (reference sequence). This CDR3 has 15 amino acids. V was clipped by 5 bases and J by 2 bases; unmatched bases: 7. CDR3 sequence (DNA): TGTGCCAGCAGCCCTTCTAGCGGGATTACCTACGAGCAGTACTTC. Encoded protein: CASSPSSGITYEQYF.

The chain uses TRBV5-4 and TRBJ2-7, with 7 bases identical to TRBD1. The CDR3 consists of 14 residues. J was trimmed by 4 bases and V by 4 bases; bases with no gene match: 8. The germline V gene has CDR1 SGHNT and CDR2 YYREEE (reference sequence). Here the CDR3 DNA reads TGTGCCAGCAGCCTTGGGACAGTCGTTTACGAGCAGTACTTC. Its protein product is CASSLGTVVYEQYF.

This clone has only one observation. CDR3 nucleotides: TGTGCCAGCAGCATGGGACAGCCCACCGGGGAGCTGTTTTTT. Residues: CASSMGQPTGELFF. The chain is built from TRBV7-9 and TRBJ2-2, with 7 bases fitting TRBD1. Trimming cost V 5 bases and J 4 bases; bases outside gene matches: 4. Germline V gene data show CDR1 as SEHNR and CDR2 as FQNEAQ (reference sequence). The CDR3 contains 14 residues.

This clone was counted once. The chain joins TRBV7-8 to TRBJ1-1; tentative D call: TRBD1 (6 bases). With 6 bases removed from V and 2 bases from J, the gap between germline ends came to 19 bases. CDR1 is SGHVS, CDR2 FQNEAQ, per germline. This CDR3 contains 16 residues. The CDR3 reads CASRVGGGRKNTEAFF. Here the CDR3 DNA reads TGTGCCAGCAGAGTAGGAGGGGGGCGCAAAAACACTGAAGCTTTCTTT.

The V and J genes are TRBV7-9 and TRBJ2-7; D is ambiguous. The CDR3 has 16 residues. Germline V gene lookup returns CDR1 SEHNR and CDR2 FQNEAQ (reference sequence). V was pared by 6 bases and J by 0 bases, with 18 bases between. CDR3 nucleotide sequence: TGTGCCAGCAGTCCCCGTTCATCGAAGAGCTCCTACGAGCAGTACTTC. Amino acids: CASSPRSSKSSYEQYF.

V gene TRBV18 combines with J gene TRBJ1-1; the D is unclear. This CDR3 has 13 amino acids. Germline V gene data show CDR1 as KGHSH and CDR2 as LQKENI. The V end lost 6 bases, the J end lost 4 bases, and 12 bases lay between the germline ends. CDR3 nucleotides: TGTGCCAGCTCTCCAGGCGGGAGCACTGAAGCTTTCTTT. Translation: CASSPGGSTEAFF.

V and J are TRBV6-6 and TRBJ1-5; D remains ambiguous. Germline CDR1 MNHNY, CDR2 SVGAGI (reference sequence). Trimming stripped 9 bases from V and 9 bases from J, with 9 bases between. The CDR3 consists of 10 residues. The CDR3 DNA follows: TGTGCCAGGCTACGTGGGCCCCAGCATTTT. This codes for CARLRGPQHF.

The CDR3 DNA follows: TGTGCCAGCAGCTTAGCGCAAGGAAGGGTAGACGAGCAGTACTTC. Protein sequence: CASSLAQGRVDEQYF. The chain recombines TRBV7-8 with TRBJ2-7; D is unclear. CDR1 is SGHVS, CDR2 FQNEAQ, per germline. CDR3 length equals 15 residues. V gave up 0 bases and J gave up 5 bases, with 14 bases separating them.

The V call is TRBV9, the J call TRBJ1-2; TRBD1 matches at 7 bases. Germline V CDR1 and CDR2: SGDLS, YYNGEE. V shed 1 base and J 4 bases; nucleotides not matched to a gene: 1. This CDR3 has 13 residues. The CDR3 sequence: CASSVKGAYGYTF. The CDR3 DNA reads TGTGCCAGCAGCGTAAAGGGGGCCTATGGCTACACCTTC.

The chain has TRBV18 and TRBJ1-1, with D hard to call. Trimming removed 3 bases from V and 1 base from J, with 12 bases in between. Per the germline V gene, CDR1 is KGHSH and CDR2 is LQKENI. CDR3 length: 15 amino acids. CDR3 loop: CASSPVVSGNTEAFF. CDR3 DNA sequence: TGTGCCAGCTCACCGGTCGTCTCAGGGAACACTGAAGCTTTCTTT.

A word on this clone: Other DNA sequences within the sample encode an identical CDR3. The chain couples TRBV7-2 to TRBJ2-7; D not resolved. Trimming cost V 5 bases and J 0 bases, with 2 bases left between them. The CDR3 contains 11 residues. Germline assignment: CDR1 SGHTA and CDR2 FQGNSA. For the CDR3, the DNA is TGTGCCAGCAGCGTCTCCTACGAGCAGTACTTC. Translated, it gives CASSVSYEQYF. Looking up the rest from reference TRBV7-2 and TRBJ2-7 gives the full variable domain: GAGVSQSPSNKVTEKGKDVELRCDPISGHTALYWYRQSLGQGLEFLIYFQGNSAPDKSGLPSDRFSAERTGGSVSTLTIQRTQQEDSAVYLCASSVSYEQYFGPGTRLTVT.

This clone has a handful of counts. The rearrangement joins TRBV6-5 to TRBJ1-6; 8 nucleotides agree with TRBD1. Germline lookup yields CDR1 MNHEY and CDR2 SVGAGI. The CDR3 totals 15 residues. With V trimmed by 7 bases and J by 3 bases, 5 bases remained unmatched. The CDR3 DNA reads TGTGCCAGCATTGACAGGGGAGGCTATAATTCACCCCTCCACTTT. Its protein product is CASIDRGGYNSPLHF.

The rearrangement links TRBV7-9 to TRBJ1-4; D remains ambiguous. The CDR3 sequence is 13 residues long. Germline CDR1 and CDR2: SEHNR and FQNEAQ (reference sequence). The V end lost 1 base, the J end lost 7 bases, and 7 bases lay between the germline ends. CDR3 in DNA: TGTGCCAGCAGCTTAGGTGGCAGTGAAAAACTGTTTTTT. It encodes CASSLGGSEKLFF.